Each of the 28 T cell receptor beta chains below was sequenced from the same sample in a study of cytomegalovirus exposure and HLA in healthy donors (dated by TCRdb to about 2017). Libraries were prepared through the immunoSEQ multiplex PCR assay. For the multiplex PCR, a mixture combining 60 forward primers for TCR Vbeta segments and 13 reverse primers for TCR Jbeta segments was used. Entries here come from immuneACCESS through TCRdb and include only in-frame sequences with V and J called. Some clones fail to appear in such tables; in the studies checked, an unresolved V gene covers under half of the shortfall, and the cause of the remainder is unknown. In all, the sample holds about 210,000 clones, and over 75% of those were seen once. About 1.7% of the sample belongs to the ten largest clones. Sequences were obtained from PBMCs. Receptors were obtained from a male donor in good health and CMV-seronegative.

The chain combines TRBV6-5 with TRBJ2-5, with 8 nucleotides matching TRBD2. Germline lookup yields CDR1 MNHEY and CDR2 SVGAGI. This CDR3 has 16 amino acids. With V trimmed by 0 bases and J by 0 bases, 3 bases remained unmatched. This CDR3 reads CASSYSWRGDQETQYF. The CDR3 DNA reads as TGTGCCAGCAGTTACTCGTGGCGGGGGGACCAAGAGACCCAGTACTTC.

J is TRBJ2-2 and V is TRBV2; 7 nucleotides line up with TRBD1. The germline V gene has CDR1 SNHLY and CDR2 FYNNEI. The CDR3 sequence is 12 residues long. V shed 8 bases and J 8 bases; nucleotides not matched to a gene: 5. CDR3 DNA: TGTGCCAGCTGGGCAGGGGGAGGGGAGCTGTTTTTT. Translating it yields CASWAGGGELFF.

This chain joins TRBV19 and TRBJ1-1; D gene ambiguous. The length of the CDR3 is 12 residues. Germline V CDR1 and CDR2: LNHDA, SQIVND (reference sequence). Deletions cut 6 bases from V and 3 bases from J, with 8 bases between. The CDR3 reads CASRTGYTEAFF. CDR3 DNA sequence: TGTGCCAGTAGAACGGGGTACACTGAAGCTTTCTTT.

This clone came up once. The chain combines TRBV2 with TRBJ2-7; 9 bases map to TRBD2. Losses at the gene ends were 4 bases for V and 5 bases for J; bases not matched to a gene: 9. CDR1 SNHLY and CDR2 FYNNEI come from the germline V gene. The CDR3 covers 15 residues. CDR3 in amino acids: CASSGVGQRGDEQYF. CDR3 nucleotides: TGTGCCAGCAGTGGGGTTGGGCAGCGGGGGGACGAGCAGTACTTC.

The chain combines TRBV7-9 with TRBJ1-1, with D possibly matching TRBD1 (6 bases). The CDR3 runs 15 residues. The germline V gene encodes CDR1 SEHNR and CDR2 FQNEAQ (reference sequence). Trimming removed 5 bases from V and 4 bases from J, with 17 bases in between. The CDR3 loop reads CASSQLQGWGTEAFF. CDR3 nucleotide sequence: TGTGCCAGCAGCCAATTACAGGGCTGGGGCACTGAAGCTTTCTTT.

The chain uses TRBV28 and TRBJ2-5; 10 bases match TRBD1. The germline V gene has CDR1 MDHEN and CDR2 SYDVKM. The CDR3 is 15 residues long. With 6 bases clipped from V and 4 bases from J, the junction kept 8 bases outside the gene matches. The DNA for the CDR3 is TGTGCCAGCAGAACACCCGGGACAGGGGTAGAGACCCAGTACTTC. Residues: CASRTPGTGVETQYF.

The CDR3 sequence is CASIRWGVAGNTIYF. DNA of the CDR3: TGTGCCAGCATCCGGTGGGGGGTTGCTGGAAACACCATATATTTT. The chain is built from TRBV28 and TRBJ1-3; D is perhaps TRBD1 (5 bases). This CDR3 has 15 residues. Germline values: CDR1 MDHEN, CDR2 SYDVKM. The germline V and J ends were trimmed by 7 bases and 2 bases, with 15 bases remaining between them.

In this sample, this clone turned up a few times. The gene calls are TRBV11-3 and TRBJ2-2; a weak D match, TRBD2 (5 bases). Germline loops: CDR1 SGHNT, CDR2 YENEEA. V was trimmed by 4 bases and J by 4 bases, leaving 16 bases between them. The CDR3 is 16 amino acids. The CDR3 protein is CASSSRGEGTTGELFF. Here the CDR3 DNA reads TGTGCCAGCAGCTCTCGCGGTGAGGGAACCACCGGGGAGCTGTTTTTT.

In this sample, this clone turned up a few times. V usage is TRBV30 and J usage is TRBJ2-7; D unresolved. The CDR3 has 13 amino acids. The V end was cut by 0 bases, the J end by 5 bases, with 11 bases between. The germline CDR1 and CDR2 sequences are GTSNPN and SVGIG (reference sequence). The CDR3: CAWSVAILNEQYF. The CDR3 DNA reads as TGTGCCTGGAGTGTAGCCATTTTAAACGAGCAGTACTTC.

The rearrangement links TRBV7-6 to TRBJ1-2; 10 nucleotides match TRBD1. This CDR3 comprises 14 residues. V gave up 5 bases and J gave up 2 bases; unmatched junction bases: 2. Germline CDR1 SGHVS, CDR2 FNYEAQ. The chain's CDR3 is CASSGGQGNYGYTF. DNA for the CDR3: TGTGCCAGCAGCGGGGGACAGGGGAACTATGGCTACACCTTC.

The J gene is TRBJ2-4, the V gene TRBV2, with 8 bases lining up with TRBD2. Germline loops: CDR1 SNHLY, CDR2 FYNNEI. J gave up 1 base and V 7 bases, and 9 bases lay outside the gene matches. CDR3 length: 16 amino acids. The CDR3 region is CASTQTGGAAKNIQYF. The CDR3 coding sequence is TGTGCCAGCACTCAAACGGGGGGGGCGGCCAAAAACATTCAGTACTTC.

This clone appeared a single time. This chain joins TRBV5-1 and TRBJ2-1; no definite D call. Trimming left V 0 bases short and J 2 bases short, with 15 bases between. The germline V gene encodes CDR1 SGHRS and CDR2 YFSETQ. This CDR3 spans 17 amino acids. CDR3 in DNA: TGCGCCAGCAGCTTGGATCAGCCAGCGCTAGCCTACAATGAGCAGTTCTTC. Translated: CASSLDQPALAYNEQFF.

The sample holds one count of this clone. This CDR3 is CASSLVPGTQETQYF. The CDR3 DNA follows: TGTGCCAGCAGCTTAGTCCCGGGAACCCAAGAGACCCAGTACTTC. This chain connects TRBV7-8 to TRBJ2-5; D might be TRBD2 (5 bases). Germline CDR1 SGHVS, CDR2 FQNEAQ. Trimming pared 1 base from V and 1 base from J, leaving 10 bases between. There are 15 residues in the CDR3.

V usage is TRBV7-2 and J usage is TRBJ2-1; perhaps TRBD2 as D (6 bases). Germline CDR1 and CDR2: SGHTA and FQGNSA. The V end lost 5 bases, the J end lost 7 bases, and 6 bases lay between the germline ends. CDR3 size: 11 residues. The CDR3 protein is CASSRGNEQFF. The CDR3 DNA sequence: TGTGCCAGCAGCCGGGGGAATGAGCAGTTCTTC.

The gene calls are TRBV19 and TRBJ2-2, with 8 positions matching TRBD1. Germline CDR1 LNHDA, CDR2 SQIVND (reference sequence). V lost 11 bases, J lost 6 bases, and 11 bases stayed unmatched. This CDR3 spans 14 amino acids. In nucleotides, the CDR3 is TGTGCCTCCAAGGACAGGGATCGCGCCGGGGAGCTGTTTTTT. Translated, it gives CASKDRDRAGELFF. Full variable domain (missing parts from reference TRBV19 and TRBJ2-2): DGGITQSPKYLFRKEGQNVTLSCEQNLNHDAMYWYRQDPGQGLRLIYYSQIVNDFQKGDIAEGYSVSREKKESFPLTVTSAQKNPTAFYLCASKDRDRAGELFFGEGSRLTVL.

The rearrangement uses TRBV27 and TRBJ2-1; D perhaps matches TRBD1 (5 bases). The germline V gene has CDR1 MNHEY and CDR2 SMNVEV (reference sequence). The CDR3 consists of 14 residues. Deletions cut 5 bases from V and 0 bases from J, with 8 bases between. CDR3 nucleotide sequence: TGTGCCAGCAGTGACAGTAGCTCCTACAATGAGCAGTTCTTC. Amino acids: CASSDSSSYNEQFF.

This chain joins TRBV28 and TRBJ2-7; no firm D call. CDR1 and CDR2 from the germline V gene are MDHEN and SYDVKM. The CDR3 runs to 11 residues. The V gene lost 6 bases and the J gene lost 10 bases, with 13 bases spanning the gap. The CDR3 spells CASSVGLPQYF. The CDR3 nucleotides are TGTGCCAGCAGCGTTGGGCTCCCCCAGTACTTC.

The chain uses TRBV6-5 and TRBJ1-1; D might be TRBD1 (5 bases). V lost 5 bases to trimming and J lost 5 bases, with 12 bases between them. Germline V lookup: CDR1 MNHEY, CDR2 SVGAGI. The CDR3 sequence is 13 residues long. The CDR3 nucleotides are TGTGCCAGCAGTACGGCAGGGAAAACTGAAGCTTTCTTT. This sequence encodes CASSTAGKTEAFF.

V is TRBV28 and J is TRBJ2-5, with D perhaps matching TRBD2 (5 bases). Germline V lookup: CDR1 MDHEN, CDR2 SYDVKM. V was cut by 6 bases and J by 9 bases, with 14 bases left in between. The CDR3 totals 12 residues. The CDR3 is CASSASVGAQYF. The CDR3 coding sequence is TGTGCCAGCAGCGCTTCCGTCGGGGCCCAGTACTTC.

This clone has only one observation. The V gene is TRBV30, the J gene TRBJ2-7, with D uncertain. CDR3 length equals 13 residues. Germline CDR1 GTSNPN, CDR2 SVGIG (reference sequence). The germline V and J ends were trimmed by 2 bases and 0 bases, with 8 bases remaining between them. CDR3 nucleotides: TGTGCCTGGAGTTTGGCCAGCTCCTACGAGCAGTACTTC. This gives the protein CAWSLASSYEQYF.

The genes are TRBV18 and TRBJ2-7; D not certain. V shed 5 bases and J shed 6 bases, with 11 bases lying between them. This CDR3 is 12 amino acids long. The germline V gene encodes CDR1 KGHSH and CDR2 LQKENI. This CDR3 reads CASSSGSVEQYF. The CDR3 DNA is TGTGCCAGCTCATCCGGGTCTGTCGAGCAGTACTTC.

The chain employs TRBV7-6 and TRBJ1-1; no clear D. Germline assignment: CDR1 SGHVS and CDR2 FNYEAQ. The CDR3 length is 14 residues. V lost 2 bases and J lost 6, with 13 bases in between. The CDR3 nucleotides are TGTGCCAGCAGCTTAAGCAGGTACGGCCCTGAAGCTTTCTTT. As protein: CASSLSRYGPEAFF.

The rearrangement joins TRBV15 to TRBJ2-5; D possibly corresponds to TRBD1 (5 bases). V was pared by 1 base and J by 2 bases, with 11 bases between. Germline V gives CDR1 LNHNV, CDR2 YYDKDF (reference sequence). This CDR3 is 15 amino acids long. This chain's CDR3 is CATSRGGAWQETQYF. The CDR3 nucleotides read TGTGCCACCAGCAGAGGGGGCGCGTGGCAAGAGACCCAGTACTTC.

The chain combines TRBV5-1 with TRBJ2-7; 9 bases are shared with TRBD1. The V gene's germline CDR1 is SGHRS and CDR2 YFSETQ. The trim removed 3 bases at V and 3 bases at J, leaving 22 bases unmatched. The CDR3 contains 20 residues. The CDR3 spells CASSSGPGQGGTRRFYEQYF. The CDR3 DNA reads TGCGCCAGCAGCTCGGGCCCGGGACAGGGTGGTACGAGGAGGTTCTACGAGCAGTACTTC.

The sample holds one count of this clone. The genes are TRBV6-6 and TRBJ1-2; 8 nucleotides align to TRBD1. Losses at the gene ends were 5 bases for V and 6 bases for J; bases not matched to a gene: 5. CDR1 is MNHNY, CDR2 SVGAGI, per germline (reference sequence). The CDR3 loop spans 13 amino acids. The CDR3 DNA is TGTGCCAGCAGTAATACAGGGGGGGATGGCTACACCTTC. Translating it yields CASSNTGGDGYTF.

The chain couples TRBV5-1 to TRBJ2-3; D is ambiguous. V lost 0 bases to trimming and J lost 5 bases, with 13 bases between them. CDR3 size: 15 residues. Germline V gene sequence: CDR1 SGHRS, CDR2 YFSETQ. The CDR3 loop reads CASSLARREGDTQYF. The CDR3 nucleotides are TGCGCCAGCAGCTTGGCTAGGCGCGAAGGAGATACGCAGTATTTT.

The gene calls are TRBV19 and TRBJ1-3, with D tentatively TRBD1 (6 bases). Trimming shortened V by 5 bases and J by 0 bases, and 11 bases separated the two germline ends. This CDR3 contains 15 residues. CDR1 is LNHDA and CDR2 is SQIVND in the germline V gene (reference sequence). The CDR3 DNA reads as TGTGCCAGTAGTCCAGGGGACCCCTCTGGAAACACCATATATTTT. This encodes CASSPGDPSGNTIYF.

The genes are TRBV29-1 and TRBJ2-7, with 8 bases fitting TRBD1. CDR1 is SQVTM, CDR2 ANQGSEA, per germline. Trimming removed 3 bases from V and 6 bases from J; junction bases left unmatched: 10. The CDR3 has 14 residues. CDR3 region: CSVETGTGPSEQYF. The CDR3 DNA follows: TGCAGCGTTGAGACCGGGACAGGCCCTTCCGAGCAGTACTTC.